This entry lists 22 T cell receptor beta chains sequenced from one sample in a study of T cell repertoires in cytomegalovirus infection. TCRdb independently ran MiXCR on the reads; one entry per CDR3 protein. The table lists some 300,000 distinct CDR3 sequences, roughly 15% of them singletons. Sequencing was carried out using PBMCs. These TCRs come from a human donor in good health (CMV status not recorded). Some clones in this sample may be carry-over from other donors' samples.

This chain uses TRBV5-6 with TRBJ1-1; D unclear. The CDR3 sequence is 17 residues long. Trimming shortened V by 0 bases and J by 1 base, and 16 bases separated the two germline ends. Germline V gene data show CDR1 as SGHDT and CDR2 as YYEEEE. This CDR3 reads CASSLDAVSGKNTEAFF. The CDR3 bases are TGTGCCAGCAGCTTGGACGCAGTATCGGGGAAGAACACTGAAGCTTTCTTT. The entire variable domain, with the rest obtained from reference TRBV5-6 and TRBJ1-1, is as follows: DAGVTQSPTHLIKTRGQQVTLRCSPKSGHDTVSWYQQALGQGPQFIFQYYEEEERQRGNFPDRFSGHQFPNYSSELNVNALLLGDSALYLCASSLDAVSGKNTEAFFGQGTRLTVV.

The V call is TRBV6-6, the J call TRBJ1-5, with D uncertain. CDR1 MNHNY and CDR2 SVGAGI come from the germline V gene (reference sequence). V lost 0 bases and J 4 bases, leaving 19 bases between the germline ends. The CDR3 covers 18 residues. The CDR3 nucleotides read TGTGCCAGCAGTTACTCGAGTTTAACACGCGGCTTAAATCAGCCCCAGCATTTT. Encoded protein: CASSYSSLTRGLNQPQHF.

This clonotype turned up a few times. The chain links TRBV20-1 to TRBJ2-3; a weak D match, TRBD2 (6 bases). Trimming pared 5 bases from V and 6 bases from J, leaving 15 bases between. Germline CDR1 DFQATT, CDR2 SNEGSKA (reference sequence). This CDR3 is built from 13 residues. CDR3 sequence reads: CSAPTSGLDTQYF. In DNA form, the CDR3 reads TGCAGTGCTCCGACTAGTGGTCTTGATACGCAGTATTTT.

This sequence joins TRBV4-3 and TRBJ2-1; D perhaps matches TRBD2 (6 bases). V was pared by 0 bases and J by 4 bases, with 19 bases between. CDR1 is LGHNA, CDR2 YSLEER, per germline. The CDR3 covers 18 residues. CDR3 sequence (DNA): TGCGCCAGCAGCCAAGATGACGGGGGTTTTACTCCTTACAATGAGCAGTTCTTC. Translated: CASSQDDGGFTPYNEQFF.

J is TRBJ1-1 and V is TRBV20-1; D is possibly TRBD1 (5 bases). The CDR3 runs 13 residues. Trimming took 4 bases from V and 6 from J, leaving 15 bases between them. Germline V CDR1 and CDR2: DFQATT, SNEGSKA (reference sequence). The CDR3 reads CSAKGDLVPEAFF. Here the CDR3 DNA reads TGCAGTGCTAAAGGGGATCTGGTACCTGAAGCTTTCTTT.

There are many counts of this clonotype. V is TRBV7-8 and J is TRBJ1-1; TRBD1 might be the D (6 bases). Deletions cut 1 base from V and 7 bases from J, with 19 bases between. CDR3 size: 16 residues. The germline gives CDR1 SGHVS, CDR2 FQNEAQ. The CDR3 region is CASSLETPGAGGEAFF. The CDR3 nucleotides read TGTGCCAGCAGCTTAGAGACCCCAGGGGCCGGTGGTGAAGCTTTCTTT.

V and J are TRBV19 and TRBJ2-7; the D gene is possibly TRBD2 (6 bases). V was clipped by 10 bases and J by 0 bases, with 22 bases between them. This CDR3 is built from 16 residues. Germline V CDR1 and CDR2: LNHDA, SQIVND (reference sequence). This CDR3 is CANRRRGQKTSYEQYF. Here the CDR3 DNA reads TGTGCCAATAGACGGAGGGGCCAGAAGACCTCCTACGAGCAGTACTTC.

The CDR3 loop reads CASSQEQLAGGTGELFF. CDR3 nucleotide sequence: TGCGCCAGCAGCCAGGAACAGCTAGCGGGGGGTACCGGGGAGCTGTTTTTT. The rearrangement uses TRBV4-3 and TRBJ2-2, with 11 bases identical to TRBD2. This CDR3 spans 17 amino acids. Per the germline V gene, CDR1 is LGHNA and CDR2 is YSLEER. Trimming took 3 bases from V and 5 from J; bases not matched to a gene: 8.

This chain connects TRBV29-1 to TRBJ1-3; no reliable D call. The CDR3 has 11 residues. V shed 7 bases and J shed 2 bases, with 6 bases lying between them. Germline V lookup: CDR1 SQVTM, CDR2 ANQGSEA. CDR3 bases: TGCAGCGCCTTTGCTGGAAACACCATATATTTT. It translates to CSAFAGNTIYF.

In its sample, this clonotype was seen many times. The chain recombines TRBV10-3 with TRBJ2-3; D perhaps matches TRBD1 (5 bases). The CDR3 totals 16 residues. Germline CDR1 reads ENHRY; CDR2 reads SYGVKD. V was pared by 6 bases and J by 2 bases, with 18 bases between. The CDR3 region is CAIRGQVEFATDTQYF. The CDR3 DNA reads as TGTGCCATCAGGGGGCAGGTCGAATTTGCCACAGATACGCAGTATTTT.

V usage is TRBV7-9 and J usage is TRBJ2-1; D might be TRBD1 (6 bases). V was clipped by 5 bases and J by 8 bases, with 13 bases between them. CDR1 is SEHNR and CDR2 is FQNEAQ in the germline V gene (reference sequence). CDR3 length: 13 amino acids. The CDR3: CASSHRVLDEQFF. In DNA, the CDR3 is TGTGCCAGCAGCCACAGGGTGTTGGATGAGCAGTTCTTC.

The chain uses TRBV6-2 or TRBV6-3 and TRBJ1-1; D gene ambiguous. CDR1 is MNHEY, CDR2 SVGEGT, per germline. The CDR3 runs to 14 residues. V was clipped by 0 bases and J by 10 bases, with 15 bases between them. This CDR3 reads CASSYSGRRSRAFF. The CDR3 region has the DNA TGTGCCAGCAGTTACTCGGGGAGGCGAAGCAGAGCTTTCTTT.

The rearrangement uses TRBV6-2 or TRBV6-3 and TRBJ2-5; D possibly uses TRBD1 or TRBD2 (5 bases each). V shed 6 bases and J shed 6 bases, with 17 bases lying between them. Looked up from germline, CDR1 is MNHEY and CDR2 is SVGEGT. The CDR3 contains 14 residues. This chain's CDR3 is CASSVTAGSKTQYF. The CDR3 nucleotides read TGTGCCAGCAGCGTTACGGCAGGGAGCAAGACCCAGTACTTC.

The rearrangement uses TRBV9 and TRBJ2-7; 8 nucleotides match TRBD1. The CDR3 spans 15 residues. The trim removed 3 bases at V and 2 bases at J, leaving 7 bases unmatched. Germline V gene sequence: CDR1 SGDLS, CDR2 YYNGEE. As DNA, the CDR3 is TGTGCCAGCAGCGGAGGACAGGGCTCAACCTACGAGCAGTACTTC. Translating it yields CASSGGQGSTYEQYF.

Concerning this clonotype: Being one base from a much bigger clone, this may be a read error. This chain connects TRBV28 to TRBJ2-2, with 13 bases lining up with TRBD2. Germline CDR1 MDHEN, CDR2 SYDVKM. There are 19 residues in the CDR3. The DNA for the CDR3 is TGTGTCAGCAGCGCCCCCAAACTAGCGGGGGGGCGAAACACCGGGGAGCTGTTTTTT. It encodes CVSSAPKLAGGRNTGELFF.

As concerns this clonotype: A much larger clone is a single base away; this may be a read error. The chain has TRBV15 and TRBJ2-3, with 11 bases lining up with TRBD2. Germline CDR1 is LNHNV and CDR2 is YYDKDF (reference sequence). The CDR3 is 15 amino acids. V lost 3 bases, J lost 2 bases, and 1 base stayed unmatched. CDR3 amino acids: CATSSSGGATDTQYF. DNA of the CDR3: TGTGCCACCAGCAGTAGCGGGGGGGCCACAGATACGCAGTATTTT.

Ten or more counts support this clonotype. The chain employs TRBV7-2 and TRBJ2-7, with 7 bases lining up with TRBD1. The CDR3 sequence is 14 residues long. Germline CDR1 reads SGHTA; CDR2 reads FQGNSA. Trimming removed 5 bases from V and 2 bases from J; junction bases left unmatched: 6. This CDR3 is CASSADRVTYEQYF. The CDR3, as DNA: TGTGCCAGCAGCGCCGACAGGGTCACCTACGAGCAGTACTTC.

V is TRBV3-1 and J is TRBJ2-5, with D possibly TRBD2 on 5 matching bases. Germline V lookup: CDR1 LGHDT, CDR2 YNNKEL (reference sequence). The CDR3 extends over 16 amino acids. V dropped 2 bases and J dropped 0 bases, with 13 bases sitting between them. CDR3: CASSQHETSNQETQYF. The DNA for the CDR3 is TGTGCCAGCAGCCAACATGAAACTAGTAACCAAGAGACCCAGTACTTC.

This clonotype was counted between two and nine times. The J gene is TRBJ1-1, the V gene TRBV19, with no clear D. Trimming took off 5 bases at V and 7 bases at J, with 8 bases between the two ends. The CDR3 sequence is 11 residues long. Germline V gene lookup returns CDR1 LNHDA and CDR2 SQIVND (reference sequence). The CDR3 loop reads CASSSAIEAFF. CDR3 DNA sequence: TGTGCCAGTAGTTCAGCCATTGAAGCTTTCTTT.

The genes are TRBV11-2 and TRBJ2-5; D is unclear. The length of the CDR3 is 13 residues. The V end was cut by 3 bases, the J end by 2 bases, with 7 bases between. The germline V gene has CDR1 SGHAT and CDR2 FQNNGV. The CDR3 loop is CASSFLQQETQYF. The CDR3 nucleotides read TGTGCCAGCAGCTTTCTCCAGCAAGAGACCCAGTACTTC.

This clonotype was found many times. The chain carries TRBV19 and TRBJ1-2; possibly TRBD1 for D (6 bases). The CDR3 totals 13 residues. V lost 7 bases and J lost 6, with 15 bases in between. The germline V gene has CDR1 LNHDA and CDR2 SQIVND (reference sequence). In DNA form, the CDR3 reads TGTGCCAGTACCCTCTCGGACAGTCATGGCTACACCTTC. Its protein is CASTLSDSHGYTF. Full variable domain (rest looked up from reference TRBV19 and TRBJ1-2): DGGITQSPKYLFRKEGQNVTLSCEQNLNHDAMYWYRQDPGQGLRLIYYSQIVNDFQKGDIAEGYSVSREKKESFPLTVTSAQKNPTAFYLCASTLSDSHGYTFGSGTRLTVV.

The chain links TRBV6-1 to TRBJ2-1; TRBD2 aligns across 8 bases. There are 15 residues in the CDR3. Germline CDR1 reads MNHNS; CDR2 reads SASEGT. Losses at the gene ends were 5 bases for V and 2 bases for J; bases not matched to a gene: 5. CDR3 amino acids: CASSQLSGTYNEQFF. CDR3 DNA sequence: TGTGCCAGCAGTCAACTTAGCGGGACCTACAATGAGCAGTTCTTC.